These 22 T cell receptor beta chains were all obtained from the same sample, sequenced in a study of identifying expanded T cells in peripheral blood. Sequenced by immunoSEQ multiplex PCR; TCRdb stores in-frame clones only, minus some. The table lists approximately 94,000 clones, 88% of them singletons. Sequenced sample: blood. These receptors were taken from a person aged 18 to 70 in good health.

This clone was detected once. The rearrangement uses TRBV4-2 and TRBJ1-2; D not resolved. Trimming took 1 base from V and 6 from J, leaving 15 bases between them. The CDR3 sequence is 15 residues long. From germline, CDR1 is LGHNA and CDR2 YNFKEQ. The CDR3 coding sequence is TGTGCCAGCAGCCAAGCTATTGGACTGCTGGATGGCTACACCTTC. Encoded protein: CASSQAIGLLDGYTF.

The V and J genes are TRBV4-2 and TRBJ1-1; D not certain. The CDR3 has 15 amino acids. Germline V gene sequence: CDR1 LGHNA, CDR2 YNFKEQ. The V and J ends lost 0 bases and 4 bases respectively, with 12 bases between them. The CDR3 DNA follows: TGTGCCAGCAGCCAAGATCTCCGGGGAGCCACTGAAGCTTTCTTT. Translating gives CASSQDLRGATEAFF.

The chain couples TRBV7-2 to TRBJ2-3; TRBD1 might be the D (6 bases). Germline CDR1 and CDR2: SGHTA and FQGNSA. V was pared by 4 bases and J by 1 base, with 9 bases between. The length of the CDR3 is 14 residues. Written as DNA, the CDR3 is TGTGCCAGCAGCTCGGGACAAGGCACAGATACGCAGTATTTT. This sequence encodes CASSSGQGTDTQYF. The entire variable domain, with the rest obtained from reference TRBV7-2 and TRBJ2-3, is as follows: GAGVSQSPSNKVTEKGKDVELRCDPISGHTALYWYRQSLGQGLEFLIYFQGNSAPDKSGLPSDRFSAERTGGSVSTLTIQRTQQEDSAVYLCASSSGQGTDTQYFGPGTRLTVL.

The rearrangement uses TRBV5-4 and TRBJ2-4; TRBD1 matches at 11 bases. The junction had 11 bases not matched to a gene; V was cut back by 0 bases and J by 9 bases. The CDR3 spans 17 residues. Per germline, CDR1 SGHNT and CDR2 YYREEE (reference sequence). The CDR3 sequence is CASSLAGTGTGGSIQYF. CDR3 sequence (DNA): TGTGCCAGCAGCTTGGCGGGAACTGGGACAGGGGGATCCATTCAGTACTTC.

V gene TRBV4-1 combines with J gene TRBJ2-1; 7 bases fit TRBD2. Trimming removed 0 bases from V and 8 bases from J; junction bases left unmatched: 7. Per the germline V gene, CDR1 is MGHRA and CDR2 is YSYEKL. This CDR3 is 15 amino acids long. CDR3 in amino acids: CASSQDRAGVYEQFF. CDR3 nucleotide sequence: TGCGCCAGCAGCCAAGATAGGGCGGGAGTTTATGAGCAGTTCTTC.

The count of this clone is one. The chain links TRBV6-1 to TRBJ2-7, with no clear D. The CDR3 contains 13 residues. Between the trimmed V and J ends, which lost 4 bases and 0 bases, there was a span of 7 bases. CDR1 is MNHNS and CDR2 is SASEGT in the germline V gene. The CDR3 loop reads CASSVLDSYEQYF. The CDR3 DNA reads TGTGCCAGCAGTGTCCTCGACTCCTACGAGCAGTACTTC.

V gene TRBV6-6 combines with J gene TRBJ1-3; D is undetermined. The CDR3 length is 14 residues. CDR1 and CDR2 (germline): MNHNY, SVGAGI (reference sequence). The germline V and J ends were trimmed by 5 bases and 5 bases, with 13 bases remaining between them. The CDR3 loop reads CASSDLERRNTIYF. CDR3 DNA: TGTGCCAGCAGTGATCTGGAGCGGAGAAACACCATATATTTT.

The chain recombines TRBV7-8 with TRBJ1-5, with D unclear. V lost 3 bases to trimming and J lost 1 base, with 13 bases between them. This CDR3 has 16 amino acids. Per germline, CDR1 SGHVS and CDR2 FQNEAQ. CDR3 DNA sequence: TGTGCCAGCAGCTTTTCCCTTACATTAAGCAATCAGCCCCAGCATTTT. The encoded protein is CASSFSLTLSNQPQHF.

The genes are TRBV6-1 and TRBJ1-2; maybe TRBD1 (6 bases). The CDR3 consists of 15 residues. Trimming took off 6 bases at V and 5 bases at J, with 19 bases between the two ends. Germline V gene sequence: CDR1 MNHNS, CDR2 SASEGT. The CDR3 DNA reads TGTGCCAGCAGCCGGAGGGACACTTCGGCATATGGCTACACCTTC. This sequence encodes CASSRRDTSAYGYTF.

This clone was seen only a few times. The gene calls are TRBV30 and TRBJ1-1, with D possibly matching TRBD1 (5 bases). The germline CDR1 and CDR2 sequences are GTSNPN and SVGIG (reference sequence). Trimming shortened V by 2 bases and J by 2 bases, and 9 bases separated the two germline ends. The CDR3 runs 13 residues. CDR3 protein: CAWSFGGNTEAFF. CDR3 nucleotides: TGTGCCTGGAGTTTTGGGGGAAACACTGAAGCTTTCTTT.

The count of this clone is one. The chain combines TRBV19 with TRBJ2-1, with 8 bases identical to TRBD2. Trimming took 6 bases from V and 3 from J; bases not matched to a gene: 4. The CDR3 loop spans 14 amino acids. Germline CDR1 reads LNHDA; CDR2 reads SQIVND (reference sequence). CDR3 residues: CASSGGGLYNEQFF. The CDR3 DNA reads TGTGCCAGTAGCGGGGGGGGGCTCTACAATGAGCAGTTCTTC. Together with reference TRBV19 and TRBJ2-1, the CDR3 gives the full variable domain: DGGITQSPKYLFRKEGQNVTLSCEQNLNHDAMYWYRQDPGQGLRLIYYSQIVNDFQKGDIAEGYSVSREKKESFPLTVTSAQKNPTAFYLCASSGGGLYNEQFFGPGTRLTVL.

The chain is built from TRBV5-1 and TRBJ2-1, with 11 bases that match TRBD2. The V gene end was trimmed by 1 base and the J gene end by 0 bases; junction bases not matched to a gene: 3. CDR1 and CDR2 (germline): SGHRS, YFSETQ. The CDR3 totals 17 residues. CDR3 loop: CASSLSGTSGSYNEQFF. CDR3 DNA sequence: TGCGCCAGCAGCTTGTCCGGGACTAGCGGCTCCTACAATGAGCAGTTCTTC.

The gene calls are TRBV19 and TRBJ2-3, with 7 bases identical to TRBD1. V dropped 7 bases and J dropped 1; count of bases not matched to a gene: 11. The CDR3 extends over 16 amino acids. Germline CDR1 reads LNHDA; CDR2 reads SQIVND (reference sequence). CDR3 sequence: CASKRGQGSRTDTQYF. Here the CDR3 DNA reads TGTGCCAGTAAGAGGGGGCAGGGGAGTCGCACAGATACGCAGTATTTT.

This clone was picked up a small number of times. This chain links TRBV29-1 with TRBJ1-2; D is possibly TRBD1 (6 bases). The CDR3 totals 13 residues. V was pared by 3 bases and J by 1 base, with 9 bases between. Germline V gene sequence: CDR1 SQVTM, CDR2 ANQGSEA. As DNA, the CDR3 is TGCAGCGTTGACCACAGGGTTAACTATGGCTACACCTTC. This translates into CSVDHRVNYGYTF.

This clone has just a few counts. V is TRBV25-1 and J is TRBJ1-1; tentative D call: TRBD1 (6 bases). Germline values: CDR1 MGHDK, CDR2 SYGVNS. The CDR3 sequence is 17 residues long. The V end lost 4 bases, the J end lost 2 bases, and 20 bases lay between the germline ends. CDR3 nucleotide sequence: TGTGCCAGCAGTGTAGAGGGGGGTAACAGGGACAACACTGAAGCTTTCTTT. It translates to CASSVEGGNRDNTEAFF.

In its sample, this clone was seen once. The chain recombines TRBV6-6 with TRBJ1-5; no definite D call. V lost 4 bases and J 4 bases, leaving 11 bases between the germline ends. In germline, CDR1 is MNHNY, CDR2 SVGAGI (reference sequence). The length of the CDR3 is 14 residues. CDR3 nucleotide sequence: TGTGCCAGCAGTTCTGGTCCCGCGAATCAGCCCCAGCATTTT. Residues: CASSSGPANQPQHF.

This clone was counted a single time. The chain joins TRBV10-2 to TRBJ1-6; 10 bases match TRBD1. The V segment lost 3 bases and the J segment 7 bases; nucleotides outside the gene matches: 6. The CDR3 extends over 16 amino acids. Germline V gives CDR1 WSHSY, CDR2 SAAADI. The DNA of the CDR3 is TGCGCCAGCAGTGATCTTCGGACAGGGGGGAATTCACCCCTCCACTTT. Amino acid sequence: CASSDLRTGGNSPLHF.

The DNA of the CDR3 is TGTGCCAGCAGCCAGAGAGGACTAGCGGGGCCGAACATTCAGTACTTC. As protein: CASSQRGLAGPNIQYF. The genes are TRBV14 and TRBJ2-4, with 12 bases aligning to TRBD2. CDR3 size: 16 residues. V gave up 3 bases and J gave up 7 bases; unmatched junction bases: 7. CDR1 SGHDN and CDR2 FVKESK come from the germline V gene.

This clone has only a few counts. The chain recombines TRBV7-2 with TRBJ1-2, with D unclear. The CDR3 extends over 15 amino acids. CDR1 and CDR2 (germline): SGHTA, FQGNSA. V was pared by 6 bases and J by 0 bases, with 14 bases between. The CDR3 DNA reads TGTGCCAGCAGAACGTCGGCAGCAGCTAACTATGGCTACACCTTC. Its translation: CASRTSAAANYGYTF.

The rearrangement links TRBV2 to TRBJ1-2, with TRBD1 matching 7 bases. Germline CDR1 reads SNHLY; CDR2 reads FYNNEI. The CDR3 is 14 amino acids. Germline trimming cut 8 bases from V and 0 bases from J; bases unmatched to any gene: 6. The CDR3 spells CASWFGTANYGYTF. The CDR3 coding sequence is TGTGCCAGCTGGTTTGGGACAGCTAACTATGGCTACACCTTC.

The rearrangement uses TRBV7-9 and TRBJ2-2; a weak D match, TRBD2 (6 bases). There are 12 residues in the CDR3. V dropped 5 bases and J dropped 11 bases, with 12 bases sitting between them. Germline-derived CDR1 and CDR2 are SEHNR and FQNEAQ (reference sequence). The CDR3 spells CASSTAGLELFF. The CDR3 bases are TGTGCCAGCAGCACAGCGGGCCTTGAGCTGTTTTTT.

CDR3: CASSLPGVRDTQYF. DNA of the CDR3: TGTGCCAGCAGCTTACCGGGAGTCAGGGATACGCAGTATTTT. The chain combines TRBV5-4 with TRBJ2-3, with D perhaps matching TRBD2 (6 bases). The germline V gene has CDR1 SGHNT and CDR2 YYREEE (reference sequence). This CDR3 is 14 amino acids long. Trimming stripped 2 bases from V and 6 bases from J, with 13 bases between. Based on the CDR3 plus reference TRBV5-4 and TRBJ2-3, the full variable domain is ETGVTQSPTHLIKTRGQQVTLRCSSQSGHNTVSWYQQALGQGPQFIFQYYREEENGRGNFPPRFSGLQFPNYSSELNVNALELDDSALYLCASSLPGVRDTQYFGPGTRLTVL.